The 4 T cell receptor beta chains listed next were all sequenced from one sample in a study of CD8+ T cells in alopecia areata. TCR sequencing used cDNA made by reverse transcription of extracted RNA. Profiling relied on immunoSEQ multiplex PCR, and the TCRdb table lists in-frame clones only, not all of them. The table has roughly 230,000 clones, roughly 40% seen once. Treatment described: oral pan-JAK inhibitor, 5-10 mg twice daily. The material sequenced was CD4+ T cells sorted from blood, taken at roughly week 36, from a patient treated with tofacitinib. Receptors originate from a human donor with alopecia areata.

This clone was detected a few times. The V call is TRBV29-1, the J call TRBJ2-6, with 8 bases matching TRBD1. Germline V gives CDR1 SQVTM, CDR2 ANQGSEA. The trim removed 5 bases at V and 0 bases at J, leaving 9 bases unmatched. CDR3 length equals 17 residues. The CDR3 protein is CSVTPGTGASGANVLTF. The CDR3 DNA is TGCAGCGTTACCCCCGGGACAGGCGCCTCTGGGGCCAACGTCCTGACTTTC.

With respect to this clone: Other DNA sequences of this sample code for an identical CDR3. This chain joins TRBV15 and TRBJ2-2; a possible D gene is TRBD2 (5 bases). V was trimmed by 1 base and J by 3 bases, leaving 6 bases between them. This CDR3 has 14 amino acids. Germline V gene lookup returns CDR1 LNHNV and CDR2 YYDKDF (reference sequence). As DNA, the CDR3 is TGTGCCACCAGCAGAGTCGGGGACACCGGGGAGCTGTTTTTT. As protein: CATSRVGDTGELFF.

This clone has just a few counts. Other nucleotide sequences in the sample specify the same CDR3. The chain combines TRBV29-1 with TRBJ2-3; D remains ambiguous. The germline V and J ends were trimmed by 5 bases and 2 bases, with 5 bases remaining between them. The CDR3 extends over 11 amino acids. CDR1 is SQVTM and CDR2 is ANQGSEA in the germline V gene. The CDR3, as DNA: TGCAGCGTTAGGGCCACAGATACGCAGTATTTT. Translated, it gives CSVRATDTQYF.

The chain has TRBV25-1 and TRBJ1-3, with a tentative D call TRBD1 (6 bases). The CDR3 covers 13 residues. V lost 7 bases, J lost 0 bases, and 7 bases lay in between. Germline V CDR1 and CDR2: MGHDK, SYGVNS. The CDR3 DNA sequence: TGTGCCAGCACAGGGGTCTCTGGAAACACCATATATTTT. Protein product: CASTGVSGNTIYF.